This is a list of T cell receptor beta chains from one sample in a study of blood T cell repertoires in COVID-19. TCRdb's table, derived via immunoSEQ multiplex PCR, lists solely in-frame clones and lacks some. The sample records around 260,000 clones, less than 90% being singletons. Sequenced input: peripheral blood. These receptor sequences come from a man under 40 with active or convalescent COVID-19. The CDR3 runs from the conserved cysteine through the conserved F or W. The order of the fields is clone size, D gene, V gene, CDR3 length, J gene, CDR3 DNA, CDR3 protein. A D gene is named only where the DNA matches it firmly. Not all rows give a size; the values are once, few, many and, for expanded clones, a class.

>NA|NA|TRBV5-6|12|TRBJ1-2
TGTGCCAGCAGCAGTTGGAGCTATGGCTACACCTTC
CASSSWSYGYTF
>NA|NA|TRBV30|13|TRBJ1-1
TGTGCCTGGAGTGTAATGGGAGGCGCTGAAGCTTTCTTT
CAWSVMGGAEAFF
>NA|NA|TRBV18|16|TRBJ1-3
TGTGCCAGCTCACCACTGGAGGGTAGCTCTGGAAACACCATATATTTT
CASSPLEGSSGNTIYF
>NA|TRBD1|TRBV6-5|15|TRBJ1-2
TGTGCCAGCAGTTACACGGAGGGACAGACGGCGGGCTACACCTTC
CASSYTEGQTAGYTF
>NA|TRBD1|TRBV19|15|TRBJ1-3
TGTGCCAGTAGTCTCCGACAGGGGGCTGGAAACACCATATATTTT
CASSLRQGAGNTIYF
>few|NA|TRBV7-9|14|TRBJ1-2
TGTGCCAGCAGCTTAAATCCTCCGGTTTATGGCTACACCTTC
CASSLNPPVYGYTF
>NA|NA|TRBV7-9|14|TRBJ1-3
TGTGCCAGCAGCCGGGACTACGCGGGAAACACCATATATTTT
CASSRDYAGNTIYF
>NA|TRBD1|TRBV28|18|TRBJ1-5
TGTGCCAGCAGTCAGACGGACAGGGGGACCTTTGGCAATCAGCCCCAGCATTTT
CASSQTDRGTFGNQPQHF
>NA|NA|TRBV30|12|TRBJ1-5
TGTGCCTGGAGTGTACAGAATCAGCCCCAGCATTTT
CAWSVQNQPQHF
>NA|TRBD2|TRBV9|14|TRBJ2-3
TGTGCCAGCAGCTCCACCCCGGGGGGGGATACGCAGTATTTT
CASSSTPGGDTQYF
>NA|TRBD1|TRBV2|15|TRBJ1-6
TGTGCCAGCAGTGTTAACAGGGGATATAATTCACCCCTCCACTTT
CASSVNRGYNSPLHF
>NA|NA|TRBV27|13|TRBJ2-1
TGTGCCAGCAGTTTAACACAGGGCAATGAGCAGTTCTTC
CASSLTQGNEQFF
>NA|TRBD2|TRBV6-5|16|TRBJ2-3
TGTGCCAGCAGTTACTCTAAGCGGGGGTGGGGAGATACGCAGTATTTT
CASSYSKRGWGDTQYF
>NA|TRBD1|TRBV2|16|TRBJ1-6
TGTGCCAGCAGTTACGATGGACAGGAGGATAATTCACCCCTCCACTTT
CASSYDGQEDNSPLHF
>NA|TRBD1|TRBV25-1|15|TRBJ1-6
TGTGCCAGCAGAGGTAGACAGGGGGAGGAATCACCCCTCCACTTT
CASRGRQGEESPLHF
>NA|NA|TRBV9|14|TRBJ1-1
TGTGCCAGCAGCGTTTTCCGCGGAGACACTGAAGCTTTCTTT
CASSVFRGDTEAFF
>NA|NA|TRBV9|15|TRBJ1-2
TGTGCCAGCAGCGTAGATGTGGGGGCGAGCTATGGCTACACCTTC
CASSVDVGASYGYTF
>few|NA|TRBV27|13|TRBJ2-7
TGTGCCAGCAGAAGGGGCCAGAACTACGAGCAGTACTTC
CASRRGQNYEQYF
>NA|NA|TRBV19|13|TRBJ1-5
TGTGCCAGTAGTACCCCCTACACGGGGCCCCAGCATTTT
CASSTPYTGPQHF
>NA|TRBD2|TRBV6-5|15|TRBJ2-5
TGTGCCAGCAGTTACGATCCGGGAGGCGGAGAGACCCAGTACTTC
CASSYDPGGGETQYF
>NA|NA|TRBV4-1|15|TRBJ1-2
TGCGCCAGCAGCCAAGAATTTTCTATGAAGCGTGGCTACACCTTC
CASSQEFSMKRGYTF
>NA|TRBD1|TRBV19|14|TRBJ1-4
TGTGCCAGTAGTACGACAGGGGGTAGTGAAAAACTGTTTTTT
CASSTTGGSEKLFF
>NA|NA|TRBV18|16|TRBJ2-2
TGTGCCAGCTCACCATCAGGGTGGGATGTTTCCGGGGAGCTGTTTTTT
CASSPSGWDVSGELFF
>few|NA|TRBV6-1|15|TRBJ1-6
TGTGCCAGCAGTGAGGTGTGGGGGGATAATTCACCCCTCCACTTT
CASSEVWGDNSPLHF
>NA|TRBD1|TRBV27|14|TRBJ1-5
TGTGCCAGCAGCTTACAGGGGTTGGATCAGCCCCAGCATTTT
CASSLQGLDQPQHF
>NA|NA|TRBV7-2|16|TRBJ1-5
TGTGCCAGCAGCTTAGCGCCGATCAGGGCGAATCAGCCCCAGCATTTT
CASSLAPIRANQPQHF
>NA|TRBD2|TRBV6-5|16|TRBJ2-1
TGTGCCAGCAGTTCATTAAGCGGGGGGCGTTACAATGAGCAGTTCTTC
CASSSLSGGRYNEQFF
>NA|NA|TRBV4-1|14|TRBJ2-7
TGCGCCAGCAGCCAAGATGAGGGAGCCTACGAGCAGTACTTC
CASSQDEGAYEQYF
>NA|NA|TRBV2|13|TRBJ2-7
TGTGCCAGCTCCTTGGGGCAGGTCTCCGAGCAGTACTTC
CASSLGQVSEQYF
>NA|TRBD2|TRBV11-3|13|TRBJ2-3
TGTGCCAGCAGTGCAGCGGGGGCGGATACGCAGTATTTT
CASSAAGADTQYF
>once|TRBD1|TRBV9|16|TRBJ1-1
TGTGCCAGCAGCGTATTGACAGGGGGTGTGAACACTGAAGCTTTCTTT
CASSVLTGGVNTEAFF
>NA|TRBD1|TRBV3-1/TRBV3-2|16|TRBJ2-7
TGTGCCAGCAGCCAAGATTTCGGGACAGGGACTCACGAGCAGTACTTC
CASSQDFGTGTHEQYF
>NA|NA|TRBV9|13|TRBJ1-1
TGTGCCAGCAGCGACGGGGGGAACACTGAAGCTTTCTTT
CASSDGGNTEAFF
>NA|TRBD1|TRBV6-6|15|TRBJ2-1
TGTGCCAGCAGTTACGAAGAGGGGGCATACAATGAGCAGTTCTTC
CASSYEEGAYNEQFF
>NA|NA|TRBV18|15|TRBJ1-1
TGTGCCAGCTCACCTACCTTACAGGGGAACACTGAAGCTTTCTTT
CASSPTLQGNTEAFF
>NA|TRBD2|TRBV7-6|17|TRBJ2-3
TGTGCCAGCAGCTTGTCATCTGGCGGGGGGGCAGCAGATACGCAGTATTTT
CASSLSSGGGAADTQYF
>NA|TRBD2|TRBV20-1|14|TRBJ2-5
TGCAGTGCTAGTCCTCCAGCGGGGGTGGAGACCCAGTACTTC
CSASPPAGVETQYF
>NA|NA|TRBV4-3|16|TRBJ1-2
TGCGCCAGCAGCCAAGATTTTGGCGGAGCTAACTATGGCTACACCTTC
CASSQDFGGANYGYTF
>once|NA|TRBV3-1/TRBV3-2|14|TRBJ1-2
TGTGCCAGCAGCCCCGCCTCGGGTCCGCGGGGCTACACCTTC
CASSPASGPRGYTF
>NA|NA|TRBV12-3/TRBV12-4|12|TRBJ2-4
TGTGCCAGCAGTTTAGGATCAGACATTCAGTACTTC
CASSLGSDIQYF
>NA|NA|TRBV28|15|TRBJ1-1
TGTGCCAGCAGTACCCCTGCAGGGGCGAACACTGAAGCTTTCTTT
CASSTPAGANTEAFF
>NA|NA|TRBV6-2/TRBV6-3|13|TRBJ1-1
TGTGCCAGCAGTTACTCATACTCCGCTGAAGCTTTCTTT
CASSYSYSAEAFF
>once|TRBD2|TRBV9|16|TRBJ2-3
TGTGCCAGCAGCACGGGCGGACTAGCGGAGTGGGATACGCAGTATTTT
CASSTGGLAEWDTQYF
>NA|NA|TRBV28|15|TRBJ1-2
TGTGCCAGCAGTCCGGAATCGGGACTGCGATATGGCTACACCTTC
CASSPESGLRYGYTF
>NA|NA|TRBV5-6|14|TRBJ1-3
TGTGCCAGCAGCTCGACGGGATCTGGAAACACCATATATTTT
CASSSTGSGNTIYF
>NA|TRBD2|TRBV11-2|17|TRBJ2-1
TGTGCCAGCAGACCCGGGACTAGCGGGGGGTCATACAATGAGCAGTTCTTC
CASRPGTSGGSYNEQFF
>NA|NA|TRBV7-2|16|TRBJ2-3
TGTGCCAGCAGCTTTACCGGGACTGTAGCTTCGGATACGCAGTATTTT
CASSFTGTVASDTQYF
>NA|NA|TRBV5-1|15|TRBJ2-3
TGCGCCAGCAGCGGGTTACGGGGGAGCACAGATACGCAGTATTTT
CASSGLRGSTDTQYF
>NA|TRBD2|TRBV4-3|16|TRBJ2-5
TGCGCCAGCAGCCAAGATAGACGGGGAGCGGGGGAGACCCAGTACTTC
CASSQDRRGAGETQYF